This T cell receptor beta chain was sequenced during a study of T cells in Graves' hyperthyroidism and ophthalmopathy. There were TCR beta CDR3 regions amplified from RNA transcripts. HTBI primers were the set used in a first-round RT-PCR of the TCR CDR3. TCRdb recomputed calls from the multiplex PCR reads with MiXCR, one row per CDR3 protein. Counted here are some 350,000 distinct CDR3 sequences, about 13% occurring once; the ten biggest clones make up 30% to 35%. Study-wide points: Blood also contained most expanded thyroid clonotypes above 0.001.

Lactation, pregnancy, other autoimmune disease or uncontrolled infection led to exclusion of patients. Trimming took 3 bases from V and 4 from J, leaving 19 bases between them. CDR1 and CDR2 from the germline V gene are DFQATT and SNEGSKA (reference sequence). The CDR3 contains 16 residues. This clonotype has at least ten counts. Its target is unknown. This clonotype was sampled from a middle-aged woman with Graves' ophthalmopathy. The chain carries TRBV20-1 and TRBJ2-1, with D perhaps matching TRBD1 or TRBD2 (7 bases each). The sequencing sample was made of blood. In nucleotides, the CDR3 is TGCAGTGCTAGTAAGGGGGCTAGCGGATTATACAATGAGCAGTTCTTC. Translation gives CSASKGASGLYNEQFF.